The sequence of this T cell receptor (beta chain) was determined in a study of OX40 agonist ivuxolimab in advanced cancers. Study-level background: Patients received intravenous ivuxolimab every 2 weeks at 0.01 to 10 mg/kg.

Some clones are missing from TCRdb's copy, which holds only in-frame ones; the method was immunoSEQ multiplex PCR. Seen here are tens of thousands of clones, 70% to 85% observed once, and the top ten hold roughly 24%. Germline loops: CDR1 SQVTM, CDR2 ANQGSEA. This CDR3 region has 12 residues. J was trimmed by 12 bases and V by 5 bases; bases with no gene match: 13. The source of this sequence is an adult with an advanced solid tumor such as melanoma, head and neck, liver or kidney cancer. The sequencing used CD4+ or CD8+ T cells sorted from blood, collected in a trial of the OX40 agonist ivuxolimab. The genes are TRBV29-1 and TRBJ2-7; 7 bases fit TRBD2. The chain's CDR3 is CSVSSGSSEWYF. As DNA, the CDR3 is TGCAGCGTTTCTAGCGGAAGCTCCGAGTGGTACTTC.